Included here is one TCR beta chain sequence, with context. Its specificity is not known. This entry comes from a study of OX40 agonist ivuxolimab in advanced cancers. Whole-study context: The mean age was roughly 60 years, ranging from about 23 to 79, with around four fifths of participants male.

The germline V and J ends were trimmed by 0 bases and 6 bases, with 6 bases remaining between them. The CDR3 covers 13 residues. The V gene's germline CDR1 is SNHLY and CDR2 FYNNEI. Only in-frame clones appear in the TCRdb table, and some are missing; sequencing was by immunoSEQ multiplex PCR. The profile shows around 79,000 clones, about 89% of them singletons. Broader study findings: What antigens the expanded peripheral T cells recognized was never established. Low normalized clonal expansion also occurred in some nonresponding patients.

The gene calls are TRBV2 and TRBJ1-5; D gene unclear. The sequences come from CD4+ or CD8+ T cells sorted from blood, collected in a trial of the OX40 agonist ivuxolimab. The sequence came from an adult with an advanced solid tumor such as melanoma, head and neck, liver or kidney cancer. CDR3 in DNA: TGTGCCAGCAGTGAAGCAAGGGTTCAGCCCCAGCATTTT. Translation gives CASSEARVQPQHF.